This TCR beta chain was identified in a study of technical replicates of blood from several donors. Deletions cut 1 base from V and 4 bases from J, with 16 bases between. The length of the CDR3 is 16 residues. The germline V gene encodes CDR1 LGHNT and CDR2 FRNRAP. Clones were sequenced by immunoSEQ multiplex PCR, and TCRdb holds only the in-frame ones, with some missing. In the table there are around 83,000 clones, over 85% of which are singletons. V gene TRBV12-5 combines with J gene TRBJ1-1, with D perhaps matching TRBD1 (5 bases). The sample was T cells isolated from PBMCs. This sequence was found in a human donor in good health. The CDR3 region is CASGLDLQGGATEAFF. CDR3 coding DNA: TGTGCTAGTGGTTTGGATTTGCAGGGAGGGGCCACTGAAGCTTTCTTT.